These T cell receptor beta chains were read from a single sample in a study of blood T cells in healthy people across ages. TCRdb re-analysed the 5' RACE reads in MiXCR, keeping a single row per CDR3 protein. Of 450,000 to 650,000 distinct CDR3 sequences listed, about 25% are singletons. Another study also made use of these data, one on T cells of mothers and their children.

Sequences were obtained from blood. The receptors were gathered from a boy under 18 in good health. CDR3s include the opening cysteine and the closing phenylalanine or tryptophan. D genes are given only for firm matches. Size is stated for part of the rows, as once, few or many counts, or as a class when the clone is expanded.

j_call,clone_size,d_call,v_call,cdr3_nt,cdr3_aa
TRBJ1-5,few,.,TRBV20-1,TGCAGTGCTAGAGATGGGGTGAAAAGGGTTCACCCCCAGCATTTT,CSARDGVKRVHPQHF
TRBJ2-5,many,TRBD1,TRBV27,TGTGCCAGCAGTTTCACAGGGGGTGGAGAGACCCAGTACTTC,CASSFTGGGETQYF
TRBJ2-7,.,.,TRBV28,TGTGCCAGCAAATATCAGGGGACGGGGTACGAGCAGTACTTC,CASKYQGTGYEQYF
TRBJ1-2,.,TRBD1,TRBV29-1,TGCAGCGTCGATTCGGACAGGGATACCCGTAACTATGGCTACACCTTC,CSVDSDRDTRNYGYTF
TRBJ2-7,few,.,TRBV12-3/TRBV12-4,TGTGCCAGCAGTAGTAAGGGGACGGGGCACCACGAGCAGTACTTC,CASSSKGTGHHEQYF
TRBJ1-5,.,TRBD1,TRBV7-2,TGTGCCAGCAGCTTAAGTCACACAGGGGGGCAGCCCCAGCATTTT,CASSLSHTGGQPQHF
TRBJ2-1,few,.,TRBV27,TGTGCCAGCAGGACCCCCTCTCGGACTACAAACAATGAGCAGTTCTTC,CASRTPSRTTNNEQFF
TRBJ1-1,.,TRBD1,TRBV9,TGTGCCAGCAGCGTCCGGGGCAGGGGGAGAAGGACTGAAGCTTTCTTT,CASSVRGRGRRTEAFF
TRBJ2-1,many,TRBD2,TRBV4-3,TGCGCCAGCAGCCTTCGGACTAGCGGGGGGTACAATGAGCAGTTCTTC,CASSLRTSGGYNEQFF
TRBJ2-3,.,.,TRBV15,TGTGCCACCAGCAGGGAAACCTCACGCACAGATACGCAGTATTTT,CATSRETSRTDTQYF
TRBJ2-2,.,.,TRBV5-1,TGCGCCAGCAGCTTGGGCCCGACCGGGGCGCTGTTTTTT,CASSLGPTGALFF
TRBJ1-1,.,.,TRBV2,TGTGCCAGCAGTGAAGGCCACGGCAGGCAGCGTATCACTGAAGCTTTCTTT,CASSEGHGRQRITEAFF
TRBJ2-1,.,.,TRBV4-3,TGCGCCAGCAGCCCTGGACTCCGCGTAGAGAATGAGCAGTTCTTC,CASSPGLRVENEQFF
TRBJ2-5,.,.,TRBV27,TGTGCCAGCAGCAGACTAAGTGAGGAGACCCAGTACTTC,CASSRLSEETQYF
TRBJ2-5,few,.,TRBV15,TGTGCCACCAGCAGAGATGGGCGAGAGACCCAGTACTTC,CATSRDGRETQYF
TRBJ1-2,few,TRBD1,TRBV29-1,TGCAGCGTTGAAAGGAGGACAGGGGGTTATAGGATCTATGGCTACACCTTC,CSVERRTGGYRIYGYTF
TRBJ2-3,.,.,TRBV20-1,TGCAGTGCTTCGATCGGGGCTAGCGGCACAGATACGCAGTATTTT,CSASIGASGTDTQYF
TRBJ2-5,.,TRBD2,TRBV20-1,TGCAGTGCTAGAGATCCCGGCGGGAGAGAGACCCAGTACTTC,CSARDPGGRETQYF
TRBJ2-5,.,.,TRBV6-4,TGTGCCAGCAGTGACCTAACTAAGGGACAAGAGACCCAGTACTTC,CASSDLTKGQETQYF
TRBJ2-4,few,TRBD2,TRBV28,TGTGCCAGCAGCCAGACTAGCACGGGGGGAAACATTCAGTACTTC,CASSQTSTGGNIQYF
TRBJ2-3,few,.,TRBV27,TGTGCCAGCAGTAAGGACCCGGGCACAGATACGCAGTATTTT,CASSKDPGTDTQYF
TRBJ2-3,few,.,TRBV3-1,TGTGCCAGCAGCCAAGTAAACACAGATACGCAGTATTTT,CASSQVNTDTQYF
TRBJ2-7,.,TRBD1,TRBV29-1,TGCAGCGTAGTTGACAGGGAATCCTACGAGCAGTACTTC,CSVVDRESYEQYF
TRBJ2-5,few,.,TRBV6-2/TRBV6-3,TGTGCCAGCAGTTACTCGATGGACTCCGCGGAGACCCAGTACTTC,CASSYSMDSAETQYF
TRBJ2-7,few,TRBD1,TRBV9,TGTGCCAGCAGCCCAGATCTCGGGACAGGGGCCCGGGAGCAGTACTTC,CASSPDLGTGAREQYF
TRBJ2-1,few,TRBD2,TRBV4-3,TGCGCCAGCAGCCAAGAGGGAGGGGCGAGTGAGCAGTTCTTC,CASSQEGGASEQFF
TRBJ1-5,.,TRBD1,TRBV6-5,TGTGCCAGCAGCCCCAGGACAGGGGTGAATCAGCCCCAGCATTTT,CASSPRTGVNQPQHF
TRBJ2-1,few,TRBD2,TRBV4-2,TGTGCCAGCAGCCAGGGACTAGGCTCCTACAATGAGCAGTTCTTC,CASSQGLGSYNEQFF
TRBJ1-1,.,.,TRBV12-3/TRBV12-4,TGTGCCAGCAGTTTGTCACAGGCCGACACTGAAGCTTTCTTT,CASSLSQADTEAFF
TRBJ1-3,few,.,TRBV4-3,TGCGCCAGCAGCCAAGATCGGGTCTCTGGAAACACCATATATTTT,CASSQDRVSGNTIYF
TRBJ2-3,.,.,TRBV5-1,TGCGCCAGCAGCTTGGTGGGGAGTTCAGACACAGATACGCAGTATTTT,CASSLVGSSDTDTQYF
TRBJ2-3,few,.,TRBV3-1,TGTGCCAGCAGAGGGTCTCATCAGGGAAACATATATACGCAGTATTTT,CASRGSHQGNIYTQYF
TRBJ2-5,.,.,TRBV20-1,TGCAGTGGTATCAACGCAGAGTTGGATCCATTCAATTCTTGGGGGGAGACCCAGTACTTC,CSGINAELDPFNSWGETQYF
TRBJ2-5,few,TRBD2,TRBV20-1,TGCAGTGCTAGAGACAGCTCGGGGGGGACCCAGTACTTC,CSARDSSGGTQYF
TRBJ2-1,few,TRBD2,TRBV5-1,TGCGCCAGCAGCTCCTCTAGCGGGAGGAATGAGCAGTTCTTC,CASSSSSGRNEQFF
TRBJ1-6,many,.,TRBV28,TGTGCCAGCAGTTCAGGAAGCTCCTATAATTCACCCCTCCACTTT,CASSSGSSYNSPLHF
TRBJ2-1,.,.,TRBV5-1,TGCGCCAGCAGCGAGGGGGGACTCTCCTACAATGAGCAGTTCTTC,CASSEGGLSYNEQFF
TRBJ2-5,.,TRBD2,TRBV7-2,TGTGCCAGCAGCTTAGCCGGACGCGGGAGGGCTGGAAAGACCCAGTACTTC,CASSLAGRGRAGKTQYF
TRBJ1-1,.,.,TRBV27,TGTGCCAGCAGTTCAGCCGGAGGGAATCGACCTGAAGCTTTCTTT,CASSSAGGNRPEAFF
TRBJ1-6,.,TRBD1,TRBV29-1,TGCAGCGTTCGAATACAGGGGTGGAGTTCACCCCTCCACTTT,CSVRIQGWSSPLHF
TRBJ1-2,.,.,TRBV29-1,TGCAGCGTTGAAGCCGATCATAGGCTGTACGGCTACACCTTC,CSVEADHRLYGYTF
TRBJ2-1,few,TRBD1,TRBV20-1,TGCAGTGCTGCGGACAGGGCCTACAATGGGCAGTTCTTC,CSAADRAYNGQFF
TRBJ2-5,.,TRBD2,TRBV4-3,TGCGCCAGCAGCCAAGGGACTAGCGGGCCCCAAGAGACCCAGTACTTC,CASSQGTSGPQETQYF
TRBJ1-1,once,.,TRBV5-1,TGCGCCAGCAGCGGGGGAGGGGGACCGGCCACTGAAGCTTTCTTT,CASSGGGGPATEAFF
TRBJ2-5,few,TRBD2,TRBV28,TGTGCCAGCAGTTTATCCCCGAGAGTAGCGGGGGAGACCCAGTACTTC,CASSLSPRVAGETQYF
TRBJ2-7,many,.,TRBV28,TGTGCCAGCAGGCGCGGGATCTACGAGCAGTACTTC,CASRRGIYEQYF
TRBJ2-5,.,.,TRBV7-2,TGTGCCAGCAGCTTAGTTGGCAGGGGAGAAGAGACCCAGTACTTC,CASSLVGRGEETQYF
TRBJ2-1,few,TRBD2,TRBV2,TGTGCCAGCAGGAATCAAGCGGGAGTCGTCAGCGATGAGCAGTTCTTC,CASRNQAGVVSDEQFF